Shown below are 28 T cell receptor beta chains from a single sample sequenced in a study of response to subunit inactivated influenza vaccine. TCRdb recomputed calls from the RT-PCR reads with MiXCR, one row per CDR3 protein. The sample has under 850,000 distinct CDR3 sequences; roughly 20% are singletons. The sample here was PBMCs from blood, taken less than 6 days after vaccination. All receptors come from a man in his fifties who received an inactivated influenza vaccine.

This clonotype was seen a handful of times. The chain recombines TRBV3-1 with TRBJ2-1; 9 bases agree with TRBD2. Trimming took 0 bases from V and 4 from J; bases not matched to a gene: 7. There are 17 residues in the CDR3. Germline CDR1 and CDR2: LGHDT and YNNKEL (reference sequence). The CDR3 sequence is CASSQEGERGAYNEQFF. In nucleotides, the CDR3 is TGTGCCAGCAGCCAAGAGGGTGAGCGGGGGGCTTACAATGAGCAGTTCTTC.

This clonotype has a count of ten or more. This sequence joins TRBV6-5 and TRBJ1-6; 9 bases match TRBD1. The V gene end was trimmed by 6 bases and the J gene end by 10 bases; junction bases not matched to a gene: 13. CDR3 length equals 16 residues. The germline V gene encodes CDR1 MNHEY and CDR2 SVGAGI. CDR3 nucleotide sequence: TGTGCCAGCAGCCCCACATTAGGGACAGGGCACTCACCCCTCCACTTT. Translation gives CASSPTLGTGHSPLHF.

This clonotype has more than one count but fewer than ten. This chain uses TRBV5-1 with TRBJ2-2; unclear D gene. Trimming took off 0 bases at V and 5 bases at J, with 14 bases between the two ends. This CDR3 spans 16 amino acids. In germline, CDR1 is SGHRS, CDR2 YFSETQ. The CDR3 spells CASSLGASDWTGELFF. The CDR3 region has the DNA TGCGCCAGCAGCTTGGGGGCTTCTGATTGGACCGGGGAGCTGTTTTTT.

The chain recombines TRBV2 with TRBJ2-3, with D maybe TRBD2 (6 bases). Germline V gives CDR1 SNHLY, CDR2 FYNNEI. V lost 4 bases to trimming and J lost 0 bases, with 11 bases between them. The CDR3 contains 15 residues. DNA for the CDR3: TGTGCCAGCAGTGGTCTAGCGATCAGCACAGATACGCAGTATTTT. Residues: CASSGLAISTDTQYF.

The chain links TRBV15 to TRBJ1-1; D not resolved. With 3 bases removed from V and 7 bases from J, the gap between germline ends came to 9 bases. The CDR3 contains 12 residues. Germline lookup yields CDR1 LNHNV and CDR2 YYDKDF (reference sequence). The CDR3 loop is CATSRSGYEAFF. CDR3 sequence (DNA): TGTGCCACCAGCAGGAGTGGATATGAAGCTTTCTTT.

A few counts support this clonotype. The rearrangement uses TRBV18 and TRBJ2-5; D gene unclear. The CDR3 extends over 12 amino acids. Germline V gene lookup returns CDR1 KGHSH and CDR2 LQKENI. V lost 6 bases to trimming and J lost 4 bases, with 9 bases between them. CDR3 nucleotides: TGTGCCAGCTCGGACCTAAGAGAGACCCAGTACTTC. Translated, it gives CASSDLRETQYF. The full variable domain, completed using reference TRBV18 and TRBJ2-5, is NAGVMQNPRHLVRRRGQEARLRCSPMKGHSHVYWYRQLPEEGLKFMVYLQKENIIDESGMPKERFSAEFPKEGPSILRIQQVVRGDSAAYFCASSDLRETQYFGPGTRLLVL.

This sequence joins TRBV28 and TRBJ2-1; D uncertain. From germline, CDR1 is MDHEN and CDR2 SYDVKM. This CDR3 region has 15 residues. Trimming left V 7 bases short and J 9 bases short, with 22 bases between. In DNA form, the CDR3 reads TGTGCCAGCAATTCGGCGGAGCTCCTACTGGGTGAGCAGTTCTTC. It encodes CASNSAELLLGEQFF.

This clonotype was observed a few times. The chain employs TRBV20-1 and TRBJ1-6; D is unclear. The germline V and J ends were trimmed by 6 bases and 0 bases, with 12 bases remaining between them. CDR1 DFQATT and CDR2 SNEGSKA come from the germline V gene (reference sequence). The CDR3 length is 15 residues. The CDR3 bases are TGCAGTGCCCCCCATGCGAGCTCCTATAATTCACCCCTCCACTTT. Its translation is CSAPHASSYNSPLHF.

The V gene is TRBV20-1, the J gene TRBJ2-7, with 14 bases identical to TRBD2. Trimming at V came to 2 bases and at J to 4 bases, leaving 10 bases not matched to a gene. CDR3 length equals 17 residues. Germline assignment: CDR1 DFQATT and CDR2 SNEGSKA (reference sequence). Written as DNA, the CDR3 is TGCAGTGCTAGAACTGGGACTAGCGGGAGAGGGACTTACGAGCAGTACTTC. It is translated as CSARTGTSGRGTYEQYF.

The CDR3 spells CASSPLRSTDTQYF. The CDR3 coding sequence is TGTGCCAGCTCACCTCTCAGATCCACAGATACGCAGTATTTT. This rearrangement joins TRBV18 to TRBJ2-3; D gene uncertain. The germline CDR1 and CDR2 sequences are KGHSH and LQKENI. Deletions cut 3 bases from V and 2 bases from J, with 9 bases between. This CDR3 is built from 14 residues. Together with reference TRBV18 and TRBJ2-3, the CDR3 gives the full variable domain: NAGVMQNPRHLVRRRGQEARLRCSPMKGHSHVYWYRQLPEEGLKFMVYLQKENIIDESGMPKERFSAEFPKEGPSILRIQQVVRGDSAAYFCASSPLRSTDTQYFGPGTRLTVL.

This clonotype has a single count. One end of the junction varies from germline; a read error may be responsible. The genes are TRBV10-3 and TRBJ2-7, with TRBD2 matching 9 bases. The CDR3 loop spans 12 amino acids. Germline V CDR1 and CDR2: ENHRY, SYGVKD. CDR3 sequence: CAISDSGRERYF. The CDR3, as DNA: TGTGCCATCAGCGATAGCGGGAGAGAGCGGTACTTC.

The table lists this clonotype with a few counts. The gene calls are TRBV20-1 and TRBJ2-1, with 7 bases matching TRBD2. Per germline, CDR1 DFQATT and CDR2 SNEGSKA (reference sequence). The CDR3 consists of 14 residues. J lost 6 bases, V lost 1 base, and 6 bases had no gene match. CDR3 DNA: TGCAGTGCTAGAGTCGCGGGAGTAGGCAATGAGCAGTTCTTC. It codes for CSARVAGVGNEQFF.

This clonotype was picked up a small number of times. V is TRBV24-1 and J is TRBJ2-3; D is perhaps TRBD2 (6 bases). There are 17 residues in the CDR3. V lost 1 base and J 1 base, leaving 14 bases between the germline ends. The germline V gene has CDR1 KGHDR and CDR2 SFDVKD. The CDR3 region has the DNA TGTGCCACCAGTGATTTTAATCCTAGCGTGGGCACAGATACGCAGTATTTT. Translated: CATSDFNPSVGTDTQYF.

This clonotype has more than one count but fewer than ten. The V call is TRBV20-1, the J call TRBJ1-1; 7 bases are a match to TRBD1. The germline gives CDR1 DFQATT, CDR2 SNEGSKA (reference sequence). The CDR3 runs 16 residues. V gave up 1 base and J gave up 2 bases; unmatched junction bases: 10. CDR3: CSARVLGQSKNTEAFF. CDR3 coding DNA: TGCAGTGCTAGAGTGTTGGGACAGTCAAAAAACACTGAAGCTTTCTTT.

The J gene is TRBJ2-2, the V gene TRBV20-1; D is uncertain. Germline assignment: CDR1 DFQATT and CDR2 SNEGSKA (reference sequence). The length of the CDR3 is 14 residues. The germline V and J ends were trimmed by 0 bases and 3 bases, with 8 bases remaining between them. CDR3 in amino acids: CSARDLRDTGELFF. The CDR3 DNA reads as TGCAGTGCTAGAGACCTTAGAGACACCGGGGAGCTGTTTTTT.

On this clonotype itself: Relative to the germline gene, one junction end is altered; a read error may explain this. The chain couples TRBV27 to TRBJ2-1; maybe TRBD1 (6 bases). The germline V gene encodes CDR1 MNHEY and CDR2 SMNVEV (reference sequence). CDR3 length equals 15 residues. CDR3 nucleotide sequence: TGTGCCAGCAGTGTCGGGACATGGGCCAGCAATGGGCAGTTCTTC. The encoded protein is CASSVGTWASNGQFF.

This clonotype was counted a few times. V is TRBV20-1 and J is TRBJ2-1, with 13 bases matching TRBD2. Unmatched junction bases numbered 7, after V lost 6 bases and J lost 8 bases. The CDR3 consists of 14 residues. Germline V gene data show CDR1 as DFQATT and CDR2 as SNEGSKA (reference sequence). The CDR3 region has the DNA TGCAGTGCGCCCGGGACTAGCGGGACCTATGAGCAGTTCTTC. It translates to CSAPGTSGTYEQFF.

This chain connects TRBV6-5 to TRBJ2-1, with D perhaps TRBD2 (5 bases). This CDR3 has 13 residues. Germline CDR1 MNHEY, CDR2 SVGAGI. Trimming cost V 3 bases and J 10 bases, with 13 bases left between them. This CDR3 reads CASSYYTRGEQFF. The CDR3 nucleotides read TGTGCCAGCAGTTATTACACCCGAGGGGAGCAGTTCTTC.

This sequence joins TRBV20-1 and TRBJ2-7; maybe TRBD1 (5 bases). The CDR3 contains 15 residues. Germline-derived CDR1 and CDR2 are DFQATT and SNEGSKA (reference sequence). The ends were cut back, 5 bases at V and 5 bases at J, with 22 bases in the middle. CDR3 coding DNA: TGCAGTGCTGATACGACAGTGCCGCCGGCCAACGAGCAGTACTTC. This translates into CSADTTVPPANEQYF.

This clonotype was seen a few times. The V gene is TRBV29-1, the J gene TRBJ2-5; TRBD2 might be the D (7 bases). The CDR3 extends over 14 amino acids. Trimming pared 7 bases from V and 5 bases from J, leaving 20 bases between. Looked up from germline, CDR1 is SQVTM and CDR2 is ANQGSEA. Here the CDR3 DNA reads TGCAGCGCCCGTATCGGGGGGCGGACGGAGACCCAGTACTTC. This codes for CSARIGGRTETQYF.

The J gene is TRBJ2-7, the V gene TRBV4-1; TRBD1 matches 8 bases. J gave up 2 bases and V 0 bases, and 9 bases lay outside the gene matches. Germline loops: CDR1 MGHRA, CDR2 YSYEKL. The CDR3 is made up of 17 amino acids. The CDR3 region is CASSQDRIWDRTYEQYF. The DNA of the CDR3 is TGCGCCAGCAGCCAAGATAGGATATGGGACAGGACCTACGAGCAGTACTTC.

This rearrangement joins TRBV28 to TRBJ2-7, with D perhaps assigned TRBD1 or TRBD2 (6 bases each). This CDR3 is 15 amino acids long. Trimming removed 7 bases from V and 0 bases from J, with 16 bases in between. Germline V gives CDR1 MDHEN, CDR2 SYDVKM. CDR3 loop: CASINGGPGSYEQYF. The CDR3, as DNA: TGTGCCAGCATCAATGGGGGGCCCGGCTCCTACGAGCAGTACTTC. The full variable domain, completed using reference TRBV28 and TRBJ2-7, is DVKVTQSSRYLVKRTGEKVFLECVQDMDHENMFWYRQDPGLGLRLIYFSYDVKMKEKGDIPEGYSVSREKKERFSLILESASTNQTSMYLCASINGGPGSYEQYFGPGTRLTVT.

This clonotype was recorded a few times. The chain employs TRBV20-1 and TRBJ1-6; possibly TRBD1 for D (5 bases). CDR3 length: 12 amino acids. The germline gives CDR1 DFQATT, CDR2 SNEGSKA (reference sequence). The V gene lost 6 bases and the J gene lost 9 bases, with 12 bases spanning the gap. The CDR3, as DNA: TGCAGTGCAGGGGACCTATTTTCACCCCTCCACTTT. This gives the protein CSAGDLFSPLHF.

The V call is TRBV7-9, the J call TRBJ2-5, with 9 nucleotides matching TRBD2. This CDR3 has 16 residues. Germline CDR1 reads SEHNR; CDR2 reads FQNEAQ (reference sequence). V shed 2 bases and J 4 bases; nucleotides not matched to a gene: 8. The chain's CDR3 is CASSLSRLAGRETQYF. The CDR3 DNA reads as TGTGCCAGCAGCTTATCTCGGCTAGCGGGGCGAGAGACCCAGTACTTC.

Here the CDR3 reads CASSLFMGSGNTIYF. The CDR3 DNA is TGTGCCAGCAGCTTATTTATGGGCTCTGGAAACACCATATATTTT. The chain is built from TRBV7-2 and TRBJ1-3; no definite D call. Germline V gene lookup returns CDR1 SGHTA and CDR2 FQGNSA. Trimming cost V 2 bases and J 0 bases, with 8 bases left between them. This CDR3 has 15 amino acids.

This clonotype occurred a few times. The CDR3 reads CASRFRGYGYGYTF. The CDR3 nucleotides are TGTGCCAGCAGATTTAGAGGGTACGGCTATGGCTACACCTTC. This chain connects TRBV27 to TRBJ1-2; no definite D call. This CDR3 region has 14 residues. V lost 6 bases to trimming and J lost 4 bases, with 15 bases between them. Germline V gene lookup returns CDR1 MNHEY and CDR2 SMNVEV (reference sequence).

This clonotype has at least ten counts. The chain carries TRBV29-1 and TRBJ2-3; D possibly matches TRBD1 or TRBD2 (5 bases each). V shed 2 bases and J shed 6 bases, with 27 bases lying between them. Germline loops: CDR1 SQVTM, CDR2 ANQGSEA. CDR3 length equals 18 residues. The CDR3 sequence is CSVEPLIGRQRGADTQYF. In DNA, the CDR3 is TGCAGCGTTGAACCTTTGATAGGCAGGCAAAGGGGAGCGGATACGCAGTATTTT.

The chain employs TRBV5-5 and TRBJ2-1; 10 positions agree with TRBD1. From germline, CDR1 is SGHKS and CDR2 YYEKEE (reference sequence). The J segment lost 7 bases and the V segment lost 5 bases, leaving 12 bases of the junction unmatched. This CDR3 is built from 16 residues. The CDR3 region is CASSWRGQGTGNEQFF. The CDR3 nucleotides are TGTGCCAGCAGTTGGCGGGGACAGGGGACTGGAAATGAGCAGTTCTTC.